The next 4 T cell receptor beta chains were all read from a single sample in a study of T cells in Graves' hyperthyroidism and ophthalmopathy (dated by TCRdb to between 2018 and 2021). Libraries were prepared through multiplex PCR. TCRdb records Illumina HiSeq 2000 as the sequencer. The TCR beta CDR3 regions were amplified from RNA transcripts. For the first round of RT-PCR on the TCR CDR3, the HTBI primer set was used together with the Qiagen OneStep RT-PCR kit. TCRdb cleaned the public reads at Q25 with fastp, built clones with MiXCR and kept in-frame beta chains. Rows matching on CDR3 protein sequence are summarized as one entry with the most common DNA and genes. This sample is represented by 300,000 to 450,000 distinct CDR3 sequences; less than 20% of them were singletons. Clones ranked in the top ten supply 40% of the sample. The sample taken for sequencing was blood. The source of these receptors is a man between 18 and 29 years old with Graves' ophthalmopathy.

This clonotype has only a few counts. The chain joins TRBV6-1 to TRBJ2-1; 7 nucleotides match TRBD2. Germline V gene lookup returns CDR1 MNHNS and CDR2 SASEGT. Trimming at V came to 6 bases and at J to 4 bases, leaving 9 bases not matched to a gene. This CDR3 is built from 15 residues. The CDR3 DNA is TGTGCCAGCAGCCGGGGACTACCCGATTACAATGAGCAGTTCTTC. Its translation: CASSRGLPDYNEQFF.

Many counts were recorded for this clonotype. The chain links TRBV28 to TRBJ2-7; D may correspond to TRBD1 or TRBD2 (5 bases each). The CDR3 is 17 amino acids. V shed 7 bases and J shed 3 bases, with 25 bases lying between them. Germline V gene sequence: CDR1 MDHEN, CDR2 SYDVKM. The CDR3: CASTPPGPQGGGYEQYF. In nucleotides, the CDR3 is TGTGCCAGCACCCCACCGGGGCCTCAGGGTGGCGGCTACGAGCAGTACTTC.

This rearrangement joins TRBV10-3 to TRBJ2-5, with a possible D match to TRBD2 (7 bases). The CDR3 runs to 16 residues. The V gene lost 0 bases and the J gene lost 5 bases, with 16 bases spanning the gap. CDR1 and CDR2 from the germline V gene are ENHRY and SYGVKD. DNA for the CDR3: TGTGCCATCAGTGAGTCCAGTGGGGGGGCCGCGGAGACCCAGTACTTC. This translates into CAISESSGGAAETQYF.

This chain uses TRBV6-1 with TRBJ2-1; a weak D match, TRBD2 (5 bases). The CDR3 is made up of 16 amino acids. CDR1 is MNHNS and CDR2 is SASEGT in the germline V gene. V lost 1 base, J lost 4 bases, and 14 bases lay in between. The CDR3 region has the DNA TGTGCCAGCAGTGAAGTGATGACTACCGCTTACAATGAGCAGTTCTTC. It translates to CASSEVMTTAYNEQFF.